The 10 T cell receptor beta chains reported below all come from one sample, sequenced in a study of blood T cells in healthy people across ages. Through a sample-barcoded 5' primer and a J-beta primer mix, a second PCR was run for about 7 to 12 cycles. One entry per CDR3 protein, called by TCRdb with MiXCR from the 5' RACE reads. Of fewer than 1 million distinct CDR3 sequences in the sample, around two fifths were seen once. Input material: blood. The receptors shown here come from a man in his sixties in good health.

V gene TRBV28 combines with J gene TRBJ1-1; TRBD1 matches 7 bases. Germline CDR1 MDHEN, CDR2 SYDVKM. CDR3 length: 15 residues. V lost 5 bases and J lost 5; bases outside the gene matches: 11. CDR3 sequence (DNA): TGTGCCAGCAGTCTAACAGGGGTAATGATGACTGAAGCTTTCTTT. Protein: CASSLTGVMMTEAFF.

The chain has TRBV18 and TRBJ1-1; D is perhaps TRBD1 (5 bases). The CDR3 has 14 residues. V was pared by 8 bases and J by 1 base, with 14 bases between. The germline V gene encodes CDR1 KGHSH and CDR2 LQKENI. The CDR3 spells CASQPGVRNTEAFF. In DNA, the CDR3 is TGTGCCAGCCAACCGGGGGTTAGGAACACTGAAGCTTTCTTT.

Here the CDR3 reads CASSSGTGVLQPQHF. The CDR3 nucleotides read TGTGCCAGCAGCTCCGGGACAGGGGTCCTTCAGCCCCAGCATTTT. The chain has TRBV7-2 and TRBJ1-5, with 10 nucleotides matching TRBD1. Germline CDR1 and CDR2: SGHTA and FQGNSA. V lost 4 bases and J lost 6; bases outside the gene matches: 6. The CDR3 runs to 15 residues.

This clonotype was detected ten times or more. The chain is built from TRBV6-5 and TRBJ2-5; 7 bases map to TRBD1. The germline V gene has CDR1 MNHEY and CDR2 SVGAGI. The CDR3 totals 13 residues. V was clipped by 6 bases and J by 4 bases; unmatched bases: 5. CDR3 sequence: CASSRQGVETQYF. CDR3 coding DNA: TGTGCCAGCAGCCGACAGGGAGTAGAGACCCAGTACTTC.

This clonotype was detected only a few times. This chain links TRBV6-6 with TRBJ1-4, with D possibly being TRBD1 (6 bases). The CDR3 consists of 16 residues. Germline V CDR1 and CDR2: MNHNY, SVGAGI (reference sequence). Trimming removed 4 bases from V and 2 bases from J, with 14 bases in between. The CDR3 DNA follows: TGTGCCAGCAGTTGGGGCCCCGGACAGACTAATGAAAAACTGTTTTTT. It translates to CASSWGPGQTNEKLFF.

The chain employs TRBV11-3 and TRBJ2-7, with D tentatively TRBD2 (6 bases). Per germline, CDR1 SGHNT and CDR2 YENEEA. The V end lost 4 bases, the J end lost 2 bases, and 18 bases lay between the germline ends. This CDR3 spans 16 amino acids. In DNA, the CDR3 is TGTGCCAGCAGCTCCAGATGGAGGGATTTCACCTACGAGCAGTACTTC. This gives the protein CASSSRWRDFTYEQYF.

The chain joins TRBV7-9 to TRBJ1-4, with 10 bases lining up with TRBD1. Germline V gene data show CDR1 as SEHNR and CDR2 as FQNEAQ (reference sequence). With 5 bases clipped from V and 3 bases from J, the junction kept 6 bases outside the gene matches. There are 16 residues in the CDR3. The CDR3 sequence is CASSPGQGSSNEKLFF. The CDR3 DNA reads TGTGCCAGCAGCCCGGGACAGGGGTCCTCTAATGAAAAACTGTTTTTT.

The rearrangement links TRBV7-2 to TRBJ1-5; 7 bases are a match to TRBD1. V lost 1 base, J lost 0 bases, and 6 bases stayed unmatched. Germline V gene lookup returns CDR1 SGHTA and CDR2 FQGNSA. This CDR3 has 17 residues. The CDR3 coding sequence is TGTGCCAGCAGCTTAGGGGCCCACAGGGGTAGCAATCAGCCCCAGCATTTT. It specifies CASSLGAHRGSNQPQHF.

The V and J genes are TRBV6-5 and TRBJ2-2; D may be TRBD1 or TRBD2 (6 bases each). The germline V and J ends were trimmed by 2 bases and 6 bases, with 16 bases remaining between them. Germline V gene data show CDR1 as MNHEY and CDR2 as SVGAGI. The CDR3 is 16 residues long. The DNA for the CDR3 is TGTGCCAGCAGTTACGTCGGAGAGGGGGGCTCCGGGGAGCTGTTTTTT. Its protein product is CASSYVGEGGSGELFF.

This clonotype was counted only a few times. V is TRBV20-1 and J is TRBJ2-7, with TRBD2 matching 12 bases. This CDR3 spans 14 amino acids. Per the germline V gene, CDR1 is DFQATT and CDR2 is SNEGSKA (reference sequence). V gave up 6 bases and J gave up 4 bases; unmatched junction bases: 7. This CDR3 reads CSARTLAGGYEQYF. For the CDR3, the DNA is TGCAGTGCCCGGACACTAGCGGGGGGTTACGAGCAGTACTTC.